This note documents a single TCR beta chain sequence. As yet, its antigen is unknown. This sample was included in a study of T cell responses to AZD1222 COVID-19 vaccine. The study, taken as a whole, reports: The donors showed a predominance of white British ancestry and of females, with possible underestimation of clonal diversity.

This CDR3 comprises 16 residues. V gave up 3 bases and J gave up 4 bases, with 19 bases separating them. Germline V lookup: CDR1 MDHEN, CDR2 SYDVKM. Using immunoSEQ multiplex PCR, the repertoire was profiled, and TCRdb retains in-frame clones only, with some absent. In the table there are 91,000 or so clones, about 93% of which are singletons. The clonotype was recovered from an adult who received the AZD1222 COVID-19 vaccine. The J gene is TRBJ2-7, the V gene TRBV28; D may match TRBD1 or TRBD2 (5 bases each). Specimen: peripheral blood, collected 28 days after the second AZD1222 dose. The CDR3 is CASSLGRNIPGYEQYF. The CDR3 nucleotides are TGTGCCAGCAGTTTGGGACGGAATATCCCTGGATACGAGCAGTACTTC.